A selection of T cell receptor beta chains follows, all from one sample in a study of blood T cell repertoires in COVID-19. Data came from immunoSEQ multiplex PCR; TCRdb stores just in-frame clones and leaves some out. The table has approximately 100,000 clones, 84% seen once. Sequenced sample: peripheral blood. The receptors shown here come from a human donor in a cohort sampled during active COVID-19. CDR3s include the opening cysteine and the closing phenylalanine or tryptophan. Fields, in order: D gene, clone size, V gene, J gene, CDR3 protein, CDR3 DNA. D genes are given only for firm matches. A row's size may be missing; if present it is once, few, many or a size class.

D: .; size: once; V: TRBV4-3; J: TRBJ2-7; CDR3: CASSQSRQAYEQYF; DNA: TGCGCCAGCAGCCAATCTAGGCAAGCCTACGAGCAGTACTTC
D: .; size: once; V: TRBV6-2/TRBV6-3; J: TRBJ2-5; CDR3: CASSYGSAGPQTQYF; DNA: TGTGCCAGCAGTTACGGTAGCGCCGGACCCCAGACCCAGTACTTC
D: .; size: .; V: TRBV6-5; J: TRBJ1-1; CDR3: CATKRPGSITEAFF; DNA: TGTGCCACCAAGAGACCAGGGTCGATCACTGAAGCTTTCTTT
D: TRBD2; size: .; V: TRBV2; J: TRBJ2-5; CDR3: CASSDGLATQYF; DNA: TGTGCCAGCAGTGACGGACTAGCGACCCAGTACTTC
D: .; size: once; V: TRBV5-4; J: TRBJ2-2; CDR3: CASSLDSPTGELFF; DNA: TGTGCCAGCAGCCTGGACAGTCCCACCGGGGAGCTGTTTTTT
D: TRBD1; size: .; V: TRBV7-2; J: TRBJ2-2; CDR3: CAKLGQARTGELFF; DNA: TGTGCCAAGCTGGGACAGGCACGGACCGGGGAGCTGTTTTTT
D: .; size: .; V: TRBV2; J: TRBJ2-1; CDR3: CASSEAPGTYNEQFF; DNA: TGTGCCAGCAGTGAAGCACCGGGGACCTACAATGAGCAGTTCTTC
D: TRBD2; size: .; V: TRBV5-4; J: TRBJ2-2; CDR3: CASSSTTSGGNTGELFF; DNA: TGTGCCAGCAGCTCTACGACTAGCGGCGGTAACACCGGGGAGCTGTTTTTT
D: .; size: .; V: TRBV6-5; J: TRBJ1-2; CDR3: CASSYTPRGGGYTF; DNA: TGTGCCAGCAGTTACACCCCCAGGGGTGGCGGCTACACCTTC
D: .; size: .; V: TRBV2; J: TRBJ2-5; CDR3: CASSEAGQGGETQYF; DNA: TGTGCCAGCAGTGAGGCAGGCCAGGGTGGGGAGACCCAGTACTTC
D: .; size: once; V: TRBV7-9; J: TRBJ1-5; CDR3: CASSLGLAQPQHF; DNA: TGTGCCAGCAGCTTAGGTCTGGCTCAGCCCCAGCATTTT
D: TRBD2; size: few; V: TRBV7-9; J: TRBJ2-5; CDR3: CASSRRGGSGETQYF; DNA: TGTGCCAGCAGCCGCCGGGGGGGCTCGGGCGAGACCCAGTACTTC
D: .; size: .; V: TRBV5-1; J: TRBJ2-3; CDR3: CASSLGQGGDTQYF; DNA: TGCGCCAGCAGCTTGGGGCAGGGCGGAGATACGCAGTATTTT
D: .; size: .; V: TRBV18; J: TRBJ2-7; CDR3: CASSPQEVGEQYF; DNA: TGTGCCAGCTCACCACAGGAGGTCGGCGAGCAGTACTTC
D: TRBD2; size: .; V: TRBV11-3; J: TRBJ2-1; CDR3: CASSLARTSGGVGEQFF; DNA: TGTGCCAGCAGCTTAGCCAGGACTAGCGGGGGGGTCGGTGAGCAGTTCTTC
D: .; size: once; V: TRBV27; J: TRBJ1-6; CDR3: CASSLRGVGQISPLHF; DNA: TGTGCCAGCAGTTTAAGGGGTGTCGGGCAAATCTCACCCCTCCACTTT
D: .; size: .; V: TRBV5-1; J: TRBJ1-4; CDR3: CASSLNLGEELFF; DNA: TGCGCCAGCAGCCTAAATCTTGGCGAGGAACTGTTTTTT
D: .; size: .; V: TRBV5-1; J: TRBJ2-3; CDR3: CASSFTGSGQSTDTQYF; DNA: TGCGCCAGCAGCTTCACGGGAAGCGGGCAGAGCACAGATACGCAGTATTTT
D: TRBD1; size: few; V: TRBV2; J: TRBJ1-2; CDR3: CASSERTGGPGGYTF; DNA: TGTGCCAGCAGTGAGAGGACAGGGGGCCCGGGTGGCTACACCTTC
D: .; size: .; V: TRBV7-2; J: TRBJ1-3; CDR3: CASSLVGGAGNTIYF; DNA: TGTGCCAGCAGCTTAGTTGGGGGGGCGGGAAACACCATATATTTT
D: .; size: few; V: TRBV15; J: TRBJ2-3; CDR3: CATSRKGSDTQYF; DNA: TGTGCCACCAGCAGAAAGGGGTCAGATACGCAGTATTTT
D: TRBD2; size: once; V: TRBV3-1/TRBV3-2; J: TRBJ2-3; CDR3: CASSQTSGVIDTQYF; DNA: TGTGCCAGCAGCCAGACTAGCGGGGTCATAGATACGCAGTATTTT
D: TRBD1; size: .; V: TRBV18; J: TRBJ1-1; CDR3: CASSQWTGDTEAFF; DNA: TGTGCCAGCTCACAATGGACAGGGGACACTGAAGCTTTCTTT
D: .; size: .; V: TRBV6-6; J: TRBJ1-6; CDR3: CASSPTSSYNSPLHF; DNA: TGTGCCAGCAGCCCGACTAGCTCCTATAATTCACCCCTCCACTTT
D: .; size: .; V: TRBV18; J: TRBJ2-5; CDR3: CASSRMSETQYF; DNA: TGTGCCAGCTCACGAATGAGTGAGACCCAGTACTTC
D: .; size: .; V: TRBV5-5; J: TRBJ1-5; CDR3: CASSLGGPHSNQPQHF; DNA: TGTGCCAGCAGCTTGGGAGGCCCCCATAGCAATCAGCCCCAGCATTTT
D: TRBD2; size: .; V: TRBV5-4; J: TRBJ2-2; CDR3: CASSWTSGAHNTGELFF; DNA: TGTGCCAGCAGTTGGACTAGCGGGGCCCACAACACCGGGGAGCTGTTTTTT
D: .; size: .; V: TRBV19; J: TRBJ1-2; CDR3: CATFSRAPSHGYTF; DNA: TGTGCCACTTTTTCCAGGGCCCCGTCTCATGGCTACACCTTC
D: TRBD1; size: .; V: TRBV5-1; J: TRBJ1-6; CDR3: CASSLGTGDYNSPLHF; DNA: TGCGCCAGCAGCTTGGGGACAGGCGACTATAATTCACCCCTCCACTTT
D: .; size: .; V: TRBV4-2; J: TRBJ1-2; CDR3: CASSQGWSGEGGYTF; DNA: TGTGCCAGCAGCCAAGGATGGTCCGGGGAGGGTGGCTACACCTTC
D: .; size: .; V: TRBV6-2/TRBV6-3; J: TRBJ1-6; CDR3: CASSLTNTGMSSYNSPLHF; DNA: TGTGCCAGCAGCCTAACGAATACAGGGATGAGCTCCTATAATTCACCCCTCCACTTT
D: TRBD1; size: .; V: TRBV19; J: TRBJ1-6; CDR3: CASSMGQGDNSPLHF; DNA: TGTGCCAGTAGTATGGGGCAGGGGGATAATTCACCCCTCCACTTT
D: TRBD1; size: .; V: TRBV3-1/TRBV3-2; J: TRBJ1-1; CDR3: CASSPRTGYEAFF; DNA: TGTGCCAGCAGCCCACGGACAGGCTACGAAGCTTTCTTT
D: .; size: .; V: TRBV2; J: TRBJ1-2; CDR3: CACRWAGDGYTF; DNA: TGTGCCTGCAGGTGGGCAGGGGATGGCTACACCTTC
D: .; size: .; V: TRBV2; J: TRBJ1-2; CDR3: CASRERVSSYGYTF; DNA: TGTGCCAGCAGAGAACGGGTCAGTAGTTACGGCTACACCTTC
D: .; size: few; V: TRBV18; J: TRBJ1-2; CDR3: CASSPSPDSRANYGYTF; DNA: TGTGCCAGCTCACCCAGCCCGGACAGCCGAGCTAACTATGGCTACACCTTC
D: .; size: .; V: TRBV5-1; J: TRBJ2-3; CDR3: CASRHAGGSTDTQYF; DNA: TGCGCCAGCAGACACGCCGGGGGTAGCACAGATACGCAGTATTTT
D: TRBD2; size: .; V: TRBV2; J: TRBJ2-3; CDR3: CASSSGASGGYGTDTQYF; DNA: TGTGCCAGCAGTTCAGGCGCTAGCGGGGGCTATGGCACAGATACGCAGTATTTT
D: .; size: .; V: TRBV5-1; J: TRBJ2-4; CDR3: CASSQGEVAKNIQYF; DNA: TGCGCCAGCAGTCAGGGGGAGGTAGCCAAAAACATTCAGTACTTC
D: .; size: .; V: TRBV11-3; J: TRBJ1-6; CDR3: CASSGTPISPLHF; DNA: TGTGCCAGCAGCGGGACACCCATTTCACCCCTCCACTTT
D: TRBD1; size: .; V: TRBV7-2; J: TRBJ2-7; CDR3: CASSLTGGPEQYF; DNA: TGTGCCAGCAGCTTAACAGGGGGCCCCGAGCAGTACTTC
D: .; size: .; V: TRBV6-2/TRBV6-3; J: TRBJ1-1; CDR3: CASSYIGEGAFF; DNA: TGTGCCAGCAGTTATATCGGGGAGGGAGCTTTCTTT
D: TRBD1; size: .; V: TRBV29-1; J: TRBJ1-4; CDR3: CSVRQGAGSNEKLFF; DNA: TGCAGCGTTAGACAGGGGGCAGGATCTAATGAAAAACTGTTTTTT
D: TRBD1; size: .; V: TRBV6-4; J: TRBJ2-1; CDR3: CATSAGTAYNEQFF; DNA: TGTGCCACCTCCGCCGGGACAGCCTACAATGAGCAGTTCTTC
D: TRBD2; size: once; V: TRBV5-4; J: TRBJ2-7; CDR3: CASSRTSGITYEQYF; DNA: TGTGCCAGCAGCCGGACTAGCGGAATCACCTACGAGCAGTACTTC
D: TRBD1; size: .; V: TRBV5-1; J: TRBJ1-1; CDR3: CASSVQGATGTEAFF; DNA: TGCGCCAGCAGCGTACAGGGGGCGACCGGCACTGAAGCTTTCTTT
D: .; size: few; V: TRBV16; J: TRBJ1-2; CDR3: CASSPDKGYGYTF; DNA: TGTGCCAGCAGCCCCGACAAGGGGTATGGCTACACCTTC
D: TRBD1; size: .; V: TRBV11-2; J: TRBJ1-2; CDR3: CASSLGDRGYGYTF; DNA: TGTGCCAGCAGCTTAGGCGACAGGGGCTATGGCTACACCTTC
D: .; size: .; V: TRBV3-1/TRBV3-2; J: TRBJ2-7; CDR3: CASSHRGTNYEQYF; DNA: TGTGCCAGCAGCCACCGGGGAACGAACTACGAGCAGTACTTC
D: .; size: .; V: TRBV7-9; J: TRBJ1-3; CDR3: CASSYAGNSGNTIYF; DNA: TGTGCCAGCAGCTATGCGGGGAACTCTGGAAACACCATATATTTT
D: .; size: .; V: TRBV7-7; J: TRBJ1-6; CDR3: CASSSSGEDLRPLHF; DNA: TGTGCCAGCAGCTCCAGCGGGGAAGACCTCAGGCCCCTCCACTTT
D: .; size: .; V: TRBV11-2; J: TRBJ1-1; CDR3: CASSLGRSTEAFF; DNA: TGTGCCAGCAGCTTAGGAAGGAGCACTGAAGCTTTCTTT